The sequence of this T cell receptor beta chain was determined in a study of cytomegalovirus exposure and HLA in healthy donors (dated 2017 in TCRdb). With respect to the entire study: A later analysis indicated that the roughly 120 validation repertoires were generated on the platform also employed for the approximately 700 repertoires of the first cohort. The study was designed to test whether signatures of past pathogen exposure could be identified by cataloging public T cell receptors. Besides the first cohort of more than 650 subjects, a separate validation cohort made up of roughly 120 different subjects was used. To predict cytomegalovirus infection status, the study brought together high-throughput TCR immunosequencing, statistical association of individual TCRs with disease status, and machine learning.

The CDR3, from cysteine to phenylalanine, totals 16 residues. Left in the record is the CDR3 DNA by itself, 48 bases read in frame from the first base. The germline V gene specifies MDHEN as CDR1 and SYDVKM as CDR2. The junction shows trimming of 1 base on V and 6 bases on J, and the gene matches do not reach 7 bases of it. The donors were included in the validation cohort of 90 to 150 subjects, a group kept apart from the roughly 680-subject first cohort. Note on this clone: Its antigen is unknown. No much larger clonotype is one base removed from it; base qualities were not supplied.

Findings and caveats that apply to the study as a whole: Three of the identified cytomegalovirus-associated TCR beta chains were confirmed in vitro to be specific for cytomegalovirus antigens. The classifier was reported to diagnose cytomegalovirus status with high specificity and sensitivity in both the original cohort and the validation cohort. All 110 or so repertoires were used to score co-occurrence in the validation cohort in a later analysis, because that analysis had no HLA typing for the cohort. It was suggested by the authors that the approach could potentially be generalized to other disease states and immunological phenotypes. A later analysis found that TCRs clustered in the first cohort also tended to co-occur in the roughly 110 validation repertoires, with 94% of cluster scores above 0. The study listed 170 or so TCR beta chains as associated with cytomegalovirus. Most TCR sequences were observed very rarely across donors, whereas some public TCRs were present in many individuals.

Libraries were prepared through the immunoSEQ multiplex PCR assay. The authors' pipeline ran thus. A statistical classification framework was developed to diagnose cytomegalovirus status using the catalog of TCR beta chain sequences. TCRdb re-hosts the immuneACCESS table, in-frame sequences only. Its copies lack some clones; in the studies checked, an unresolved V gene accounts for under half of them, and the cause for the rest is not known. V, J and clone size are those of that table, while D and trimming were read from the DNA. In all, the sample holds tens of thousands of clones, and less than 90% of those were seen once. Clones ranked in the top ten supply 9% to 14% of the sample.

Material for sequencing was PBMCs. The origin of this receptor is a woman aged 18-30 years in good health and CMV-seropositive. The chain employs TRBV28 and TRBJ2-7; 12 nucleotides in the junction match TRBD1. The DNA sequence is as follows: TGTGCCAGCAGTTTATCTCCGGGACAGGGGGCTCTCGAGCAGTACTTC. This sequence encodes CASSLSPGQGALEQYF.